The 23 T cell receptor beta chains below come from one sample, sequenced in a study of cytomegalovirus exposure and HLA in healthy donors. The PCR had 60 Vbeta and 13 Jbeta primers. Produced via immunoSEQ multiplex PCR; TCRdb's table is partial and in-frame only. The repertoire holds over 130,000 clones, with roughly four fifths as singletons. The sequenced sample consisted of PBMCs. These receptors originate from a man aged 25 to 40 in good health and CMV-seropositive.

The gene calls are TRBV2 and TRBJ2-7; the match to TRBD2 covers 11 bases. Unmatched junction bases numbered 11, after V lost 9 bases and J lost 7 bases. From germline, CDR1 is SNHLY and CDR2 FYNNEI. The CDR3 has 14 amino acids. Here the CDR3 reads CARGILAGASEQYF. CDR3 DNA sequence: TGTGCCAGGGGGATACTAGCGGGAGCGAGTGAGCAGTACTTC.

A remark on this clone: The same CDR3 can be traced to other DNA sequences in this sample. The chain recombines TRBV5-6 with TRBJ2-3; 7 nucleotides match TRBD2. J gave up 9 bases and V 5 bases, and 6 bases lay outside the gene matches. The CDR3 is made up of 12 amino acids. Germline CDR1 reads SGHDT; CDR2 reads YYEEEE. Here the CDR3 reads CASSNAGETQYF. The CDR3 region has the DNA TGTGCCAGCAGTAACGCGGGAGAAACGCAGTATTTT.

This chain joins TRBV2 and TRBJ1-2; possibly TRBD1 for D (5 bases). Germline lookup yields CDR1 SNHLY and CDR2 FYNNEI. The CDR3 is 14 amino acids. Deletions cut 2 bases from V and 4 bases from J, with 11 bases between. The CDR3 coding sequence is TGTGCCAGCAGTGAAAAAGGGGTCAGCTATGGCTACACCTTC. Translated, it gives CASSEKGVSYGYTF.

The genes are TRBV6-6 and TRBJ2-2; 9 nucleotides align to TRBD1. The J segment lost 6 bases and the V segment lost 2 bases, leaving 7 bases of the junction unmatched. The CDR3 sequence is 16 residues long. Germline assignment: CDR1 MNHNY and CDR2 SVGAGI (reference sequence). For the CDR3, the DNA is TGTGCCAGCAGTTACACATCCGGGACAGGGTCCGGGGAGCTGTTTTTT. Protein: CASSYTSGTGSGELFF.

This clone was counted only a few times. The chain combines TRBV10-3 with TRBJ2-7; 8 bases map to TRBD2. The CDR3 sequence is 14 residues long. Germline-derived CDR1 and CDR2 are ENHRY and SYGVKD. V dropped 4 bases and J dropped 0; count of bases not matched to a gene: 2. This chain's CDR3 is CAISAGGNSYEQYF. DNA for the CDR3: TGTGCCATCAGTGCGGGGGGGAACTCCTACGAGCAGTACTTC.

This clone occurred once. The V gene is TRBV5-1, the J gene TRBJ2-5; 9 bases align to TRBD1. The trim removed 0 bases at V and 3 bases at J, leaving 9 bases unmatched. This CDR3 comprises 17 residues. Germline-derived CDR1 and CDR2 are SGHRS and YFSETQ. CDR3 nucleotides: TGCGCCAGCAGCTTGGAACAGGGGGCCGGATCGAAAGAGACCCAGTACTTC. Translated: CASSLEQGAGSKETQYF.

The rearrangement joins TRBV2 to TRBJ2-2; TRBD1 might be the D (6 bases). This CDR3 comprises 13 residues. Deletions cut 7 bases from V and 5 bases from J, with 11 bases between. Germline V gives CDR1 SNHLY, CDR2 FYNNEI. The CDR3 DNA is TGTGCCAGCACCAGAACAGGGACCGGGGAGCTGTTTTTT. Residues: CASTRTGTGELFF.

This chain uses TRBV27 with TRBJ2-2; 15 nucleotides match TRBD2. Germline assignment: CDR1 MNHEY and CDR2 SMNVEV (reference sequence). The CDR3 has 19 amino acids. V trimming: 0 bases; J trimming: 7 bases; junction bases outside the gene matches: 9. DNA of the CDR3: TGTGCCAGCAGTTTATCGTGGACTAGCGGGAGGGCCGCGGGCGGGGAGCTGTTTTTT. It translates to CASSLSWTSGRAAGGELFF.

The V call is TRBV5-1, the J call TRBJ1-2; TRBD1 agrees at 7 bases. After removal of 3 bases from V and 2 bases from J, the junction contained 4 bases not matched to a gene. The CDR3 has 14 residues. CDR1 and CDR2 from the germline V gene are SGHRS and YFSETQ. The CDR3: CASSSPDRNYGYTF. The CDR3 region has the DNA TGCGCCAGCAGCTCACCGGACAGGAACTATGGCTACACCTTC. The entire variable domain, with the rest obtained from reference TRBV5-1 and TRBJ1-2, is as follows: KAGVTQTPRYLIKTRGQQVTLSCSPISGHRSVSWYQQTPGQGLQFLFEYFSETQRNKGNFPGRFSGRQFSNSRSEMNVSTLELGDSALYLCASSSPDRNYGYTFGSGTRLTVV.

The count of this clone is one. The rearrangement uses TRBV20-1 and TRBJ2-1, with D unresolved. Germline assignment: CDR1 DFQATT and CDR2 SNEGSKA (reference sequence). This CDR3 has 11 residues. V was clipped by 4 bases and J by 4 bases, with 5 bases between them. CDR3 bases: TGCAGTGCTACCCAATACAATGAGCAGTTCTTC. Its translation is CSATQYNEQFF.

V usage is TRBV2 and J usage is TRBJ1-5; D gene unclear. CDR3 length equals 15 residues. Germline CDR1 SNHLY, CDR2 FYNNEI. The V and J ends lost 5 bases and 5 bases respectively, with 16 bases between them. The CDR3 is CASSTEWQKDQPQHF. In DNA, the CDR3 is TGTGCCAGCAGTACCGAATGGCAGAAAGATCAGCCCCAGCATTTT.

In DNA form, the CDR3 reads TGCAGCGTAGTTACGGGACTACACGCCGATGAGCAGTTCTTC. Protein sequence: CSVVTGLHADEQFF. This chain links TRBV29-1 with TRBJ2-1; 7 bases match TRBD2. The germline V gene has CDR1 SQVTM and CDR2 ANQGSEA. This CDR3 region has 14 residues. With 6 bases clipped from V and 8 bases from J, the junction kept 13 bases outside the gene matches.

The CDR3 sequence is CASDGGGRETQYF. In DNA, the CDR3 is TGTGCCAGTGATGGGGGGGGCCGAGAGACCCAGTACTTC. The rearrangement joins TRBV19 to TRBJ2-5; maybe TRBD2 (7 bases). Germline V lookup: CDR1 LNHDA, CDR2 SQIVND (reference sequence). The CDR3 is made up of 13 amino acids. V was shortened by 8 bases and J by 4 bases, with 14 bases between the two germline ends.

The rearrangement links TRBV6-6 to TRBJ2-2; possibly TRBD2 for D (5 bases). This CDR3 is built from 14 residues. The V end was cut by 7 bases, the J end by 7 bases, with 16 bases between. Germline V gene sequence: CDR1 MNHNY, CDR2 SVGAGI (reference sequence). CDR3 region: CASNLGWSGGELFF. Here the CDR3 DNA reads TGTGCCAGCAATCTCGGTTGGAGCGGCGGGGAGCTGTTTTTT.

The chain has TRBV5-1 and TRBJ2-3, with 9 positions matching TRBD2. Looked up from germline, CDR1 is SGHRS and CDR2 is YFSETQ. Unmatched junction bases numbered 7, after V lost 4 bases and J lost 4 bases. This CDR3 has 15 residues. CDR3 nucleotide sequence: TGCGCCAGCAGCGAGGGACTAGCCATCGCAGATACGCAGTATTTT. This gives the protein CASSEGLAIADTQYF.

V and J are TRBV6-1 and TRBJ2-1, with 9 positions matching TRBD2. CDR3 length: 15 amino acids. From germline, CDR1 is MNHNS and CDR2 SASEGT. The trim removed 3 bases at V and 8 bases at J, leaving 8 bases unmatched. CDR3 region: CASSESSGSIYEQFF. The CDR3 DNA is TGTGCCAGCAGTGAGAGTAGCGGGAGTATCTATGAGCAGTTCTTC.

This chain uses TRBV6-1 with TRBJ1-5; TRBD1 agrees at 8 bases. The J segment lost 2 bases and the V segment lost 6 bases, leaving 6 bases of the junction unmatched. From germline, CDR1 is MNHNS and CDR2 SASEGT. This CDR3 is built from 15 residues. CDR3 loop: CASRPQGAGNQPQHF. The CDR3 DNA reads TGTGCCAGCAGACCGCAGGGGGCTGGCAATCAGCCCCAGCATTTT.

The rearrangement uses TRBV7-2 and TRBJ2-3, with D possibly matching TRBD2 (6 bases). The CDR3 sequence is 14 residues long. V shed 3 bases and J shed 4 bases, with 11 bases lying between them. CDR1 and CDR2 (germline): SGHTA, FQGNSA. The chain's CDR3 is CASSLTRWADTQYF. CDR3 nucleotides: TGTGCCAGCAGCTTGACTAGGTGGGCAGATACGCAGTATTTT.

The chain couples TRBV7-8 to TRBJ1-5; D gene uncertain. The CDR3 is 15 residues long. Trimming shortened V by 0 bases and J by 2 bases, and 8 bases separated the two germline ends. Germline assignment: CDR1 SGHVS and CDR2 FQNEAQ. The CDR3 nucleotides read TGTGCCAGCAGCTTAGCCCCCGGGGGCAATCAGCCCCAGCATTTT. Translated, it gives CASSLAPGGNQPQHF.

There are a few counts of this clone. The chain employs TRBV6-1 and TRBJ2-6; TRBD1 might be the D (6 bases). Between the trimmed V and J ends, which lost 5 bases and 1 base, there was a span of 9 bases. CDR1 is MNHNS and CDR2 is SASEGT in the germline V gene. The CDR3 is 15 residues long. Written as DNA, the CDR3 is TGTGCCAGCAGTTCAGGGGCTTCTGGGGCCAACGTCCTGACTTTC. Amino acid sequence: CASSSGASGANVLTF.

The chain is built from TRBV4-2 and TRBJ2-7, with TRBD2 identical over 10 bases. The CDR3 consists of 18 residues. The germline CDR1 and CDR2 sequences are LGHNA and YNFKEQ. V lost 0 bases and J lost 3; bases outside the gene matches: 11. The CDR3 nucleotides are TGTGCCAGCAGCCAAGACGGATTCGGACTAGCGGACTTCTACGAGCAGTACTTC. Protein product: CASSQDGFGLADFYEQYF.

The chain employs TRBV10-3 and TRBJ2-2, with 7 bases lining up with TRBD2. Germline CDR1 ENHRY, CDR2 SYGVKD. CDR3 length equals 15 residues. V gave up 2 bases and J gave up 5 bases; unmatched junction bases: 5. In DNA, the CDR3 is TGTGCCATCAGTGAGCCTAGCGGAATTACCGGGGAGCTGTTTTTT. Encoded protein: CAISEPSGITGELFF.

Of note for this clone: A junction end diverges from the germline sequence, so it may reflect a read error. At the DNA level, this CDR3 is encoded by other sequences in the same sample as well. CDR3 coding DNA: TGCGCCAGCAGGACTAGCGGGAGTTACGAGCAGTACTTC. Its translation is CASRTSGSYEQYF. The genes are TRBV2 and TRBJ2-7, with TRBD2 identical over 13 bases. Germline V CDR1 and CDR2: SNHLY, FYNNEI. The CDR3 loop spans 13 amino acids.